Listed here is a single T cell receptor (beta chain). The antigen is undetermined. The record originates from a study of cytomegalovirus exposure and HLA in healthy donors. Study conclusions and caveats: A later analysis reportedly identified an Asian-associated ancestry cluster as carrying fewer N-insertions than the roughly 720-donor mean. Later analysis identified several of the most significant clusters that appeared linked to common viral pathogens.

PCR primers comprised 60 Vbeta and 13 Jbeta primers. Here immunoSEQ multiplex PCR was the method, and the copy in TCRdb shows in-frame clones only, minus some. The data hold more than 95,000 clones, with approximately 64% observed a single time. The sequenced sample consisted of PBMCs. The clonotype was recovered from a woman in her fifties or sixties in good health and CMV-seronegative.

The chain's CDR3 is CASSLLPPDTSSYEQYF. The CDR3 nucleotides read TGTGCCAGCTCACTTCTCCCCCCGGACACATCTTCCTACGAGCAGTACTTC. The rearrangement uses TRBV18 and TRBJ2-7; perhaps TRBD1 as D (5 bases). With 4 bases removed from V and 1 base from J, the gap between germline ends came to 20 bases. The CDR3 is 17 amino acids. In germline, CDR1 is KGHSH, CDR2 LQKENI.